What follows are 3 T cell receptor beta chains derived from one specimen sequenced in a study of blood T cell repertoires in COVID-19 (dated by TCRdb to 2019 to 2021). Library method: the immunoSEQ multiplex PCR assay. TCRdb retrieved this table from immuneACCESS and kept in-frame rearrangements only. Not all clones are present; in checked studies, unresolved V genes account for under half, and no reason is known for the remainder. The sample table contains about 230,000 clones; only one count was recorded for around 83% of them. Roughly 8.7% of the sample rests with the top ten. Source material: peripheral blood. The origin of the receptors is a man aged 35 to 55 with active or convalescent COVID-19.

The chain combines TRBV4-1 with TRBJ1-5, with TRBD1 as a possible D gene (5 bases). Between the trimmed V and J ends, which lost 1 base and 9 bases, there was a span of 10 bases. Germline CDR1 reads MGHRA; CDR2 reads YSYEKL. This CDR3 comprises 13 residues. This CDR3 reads CASSQGNGGPQHF. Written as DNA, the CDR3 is TGCGCCAGCAGCCAAGGAAACGGGGGGCCCCAGCATTTT.

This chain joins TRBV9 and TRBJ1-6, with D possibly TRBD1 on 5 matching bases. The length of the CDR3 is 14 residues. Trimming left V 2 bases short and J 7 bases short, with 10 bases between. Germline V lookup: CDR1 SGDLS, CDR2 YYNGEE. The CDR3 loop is CASSVSGNNSPLHF. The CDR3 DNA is TGTGCCAGCAGCGTTTCAGGGAACAATTCACCCCTCCACTTT.

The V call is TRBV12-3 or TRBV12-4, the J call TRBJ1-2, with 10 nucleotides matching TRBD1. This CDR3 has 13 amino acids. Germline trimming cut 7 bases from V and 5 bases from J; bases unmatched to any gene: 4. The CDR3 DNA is TGTGCCAGCACCAGGGACAGGGGTTATGGCTACACCTTC. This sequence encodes CASTRDRGYGYTF.